This section outlines one TCR beta chain sequence together with its context. Its antigen is undetermined. Data came from immunoSEQ multiplex PCR; TCRdb stores just in-frame clones and leaves some out. This repertoire shows about 150,000 clones, approximately 90% found once; its top ten account for approximately 4.4%. CDR1 and CDR2 from the germline V gene are MDHEN and SYDVKM. Deletions cut 2 bases from V and 0 bases from J, with 8 bases between. The CDR3 contains 15 residues. This sample was included in a study of T cell responses to AZD1222 COVID-19 vaccine. General study points: Vaccine-associated CD4 TCRs ranged over spike, dominating at 160-218 and 743-854. Unmutated variant regions are reportedly the target of nearly half of TCRs that are spike-specific. Spike-specific TCR depth and breadth grew after two AZD1222 doses.

This sample comprised peripheral blood, obtained on day 0 of AZD1222 vaccination. The receptor was isolated from an adult in good health. The chain recombines TRBV28 with TRBJ1-3; no clear D. CDR3 nucleotides: TGTGCCAGCAGTTTAATTATCAGCTCTGGAAACACCATATATTTT. Its protein product is CASSLIISSGNTIYF. The variable domain in full, completed from reference TRBV28 and TRBJ1-3, reads DVKVTQSSRYLVKRTGEKVFLECVQDMDHENMFWYRQDPGLGLRLIYFSYDVKMKEKGDIPEGYSVSREKKERFSLILESASTNQTSMYLCASSLIISSGNTIYFGEGSWLTVV.